The clone carrying this T cell receptor (beta chain) was counted ten times or more. What it recognizes is unknown. Time point in this sample: longitudinal time-point 1 (baseline). The unsorted libraries had their origin in 2 million PBMCs stored at -80 C. It was by 5'RACE with 10-nucleotide random UMIs that the cDNA was made. A single run covered 15-18 subjects with over 170 million TCR-beta sequences. MiXCR, applied by TCRdb to the 5' RACE reads, yields one record per CDR3 protein. The data hold some 71,000 distinct CDR3 sequences, with about a tenth observed a single time. The sample originates from a study of neurological immune-mediated disorders. Study results and limitations: The expanded clones of different subjects shared no CDR3 amino acid sequences (suggesting private repertoires in all groups).

This CDR3 spans 14 amino acids. V dropped 3 bases and J dropped 1 base, with 10 bases sitting between them. The germline gives CDR1 DFQATT, CDR2 SNEGSKA (reference sequence). This clonotype was sampled from a man aged 30 to 45 in good health. The chain couples TRBV20-1 to TRBJ2-1; possible D gene TRBD2, 6 bases. The sequencing input was PBMCs. CDR3 in DNA: TGCAGTGCTAGCGGGAGAGTTTCCTACAATGAGCAGTTCTTC. It yields the protein CSASGRVSYNEQFF.